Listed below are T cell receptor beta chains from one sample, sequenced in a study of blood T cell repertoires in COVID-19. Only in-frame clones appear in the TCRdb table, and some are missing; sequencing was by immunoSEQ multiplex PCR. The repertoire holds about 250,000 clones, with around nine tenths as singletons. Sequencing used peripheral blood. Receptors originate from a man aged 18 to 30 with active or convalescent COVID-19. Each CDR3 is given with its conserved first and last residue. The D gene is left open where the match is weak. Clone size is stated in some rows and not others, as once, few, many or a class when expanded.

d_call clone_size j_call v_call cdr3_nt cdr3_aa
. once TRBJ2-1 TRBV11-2 TGTGCCAGCAGCTTGGTAGTTGAGCAGTTCTTC CASSLVVEQFF
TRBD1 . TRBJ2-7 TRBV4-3 TGCGCCAGCAGCCAAGACCGGACAGGGGTCTACGAGCAGTACTTC CASSQDRTGVYEQYF
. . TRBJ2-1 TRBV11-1 TGTGCCAGCAGCTTAGAGCGGAACAATGAGCAGTTCTTC CASSLERNNEQFF
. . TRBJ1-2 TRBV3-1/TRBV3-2 TGTGCCAGCAGCCAAGGGAGGGTGAACTATGGCTACACCTTC CASSQGRVNYGYTF
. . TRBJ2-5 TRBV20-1 TGCAGTGCTAGACCTACAGAGACCCAGTACTTC CSARPTETQYF
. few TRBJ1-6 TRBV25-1 TGTGCCAGCAGTGTGGGGCGATCACCCCTCCACTTT CASSVGRSPLHF
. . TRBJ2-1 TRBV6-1 TGTGCCAGCAGGCGGGGCGTGCTAGATGAGCAGTTCTTC CASRRGVLDEQFF
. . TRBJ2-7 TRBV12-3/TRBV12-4 TGTGCCAGCAGTAGACAGAACTACGAGCAGTACTTC CASSRQNYEQYF
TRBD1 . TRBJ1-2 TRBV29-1 TGCAGCGTCGGACAGGGTCCCTATGGCTACACCTTC CSVGQGPYGYTF
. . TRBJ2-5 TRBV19 TGTGCCAGTAGTATTGTTCCAGGGTCTGGGGAGACCCAGTACTTC CASSIVPGSGETQYF